There are a few counts of the clone carrying this T cell receptor (beta chain). The data originate from a study of T cells in Graves' hyperthyroidism and ophthalmopathy. TCR beta CDR3 regions were amplified from RNA. Researchers ran a first-round RT-PCR on the TCR CDR3 using the HTBI primer set. TCRdb passed the multiplex PCR reads through MiXCR, listing each CDR3 protein once. The sample shows some 490,000 distinct CDR3 sequences, approximately 23% of them seen only once. Germline V gene lookup returns CDR1 MGHDK and CDR2 SYGVNS. The ends lost 5 bases at V and 4 bases at J; junction bases unmatched: 10. The CDR3 is 16 amino acids.

The sample consisted of blood. The receptor was derived from a woman between 65 and 79 years old with Graves' ophthalmopathy. V is TRBV25-1 and J is TRBJ2-1, with 8 positions matching TRBD1. The CDR3 spells CASSTRTGPSYNEQFF. CDR3 DNA: TGTGCCAGCAGTACGCGGACAGGGCCCTCTTACAATGAGCAGTTCTTC.